The 17 T cell receptor beta chains presented below share a single source sample, sequenced in a study of T cell changes during pregnancy in multiple sclerosis (dated by TCRdb to about 2019). Libraries were prepared through the immunoSEQ multiplex PCR assay. TCRdb limited this immuneACCESS table to in-frame rearrangements with V and J called. A share of clones is missing; checked studies link under half to unresolved V genes, and the rest is unexplained. This sample lists fewer than 65,000 clones; approximately 94% were detected once. Roughly 0.33% of the sample rests with the top ten. This specimen was CD4+ T cells from peripheral blood mononuclear cells, taken in the third trimester of pregnancy. Every receptor here comes from a female donor with multiple sclerosis, enrolled in a pregnancy study.

The rearrangement uses TRBV21-1 and TRBJ1-2. TRBV21-1 is a pseudogene locus. The CDR3 is made up of 12 amino acids. DNA of the CDR3: TGTGCCAGCAGCAAAGTTACTCGAGGCTACACCTTC. Translated: CASSKVTRGYTF.

The V call is TRBV4-1, the J call TRBJ2-7, with TRBD1 identical over 7 bases. V lost 0 bases to trimming and J lost 2 bases; unmatched junction nucleotides: 7. The germline V gene encodes CDR1 MGHRA and CDR2 YSYEKL. This CDR3 is 16 amino acids long. The CDR3 protein is CASSQDSNRGTYEQYF. The CDR3 DNA is TGCGCCAGCAGCCAAGATTCTAACAGGGGAACCTACGAGCAGTACTTC.

The chain joins TRBV27 to TRBJ2-3; TRBD2 agrees at 7 bases. In germline, CDR1 is MNHEY, CDR2 SMNVEV (reference sequence). The length of the CDR3 is 16 residues. V dropped 0 bases and J dropped 2; count of bases not matched to a gene: 5. CDR3 amino acids: CASSLSSTSPTDTQYF. In DNA, the CDR3 is TGTGCCAGCAGTTTATCCTCGACTAGCCCCACAGATACGCAGTATTTT.

The chain recombines TRBV10-3 with TRBJ1-1, with a weak D call TRBD1 (6 bases). The CDR3 has 15 residues. V lost 5 bases and J lost 1, with 14 bases in between. CDR1 and CDR2 from the germline V gene are ENHRY and SYGVKD. CDR3: CAISLQGSGNTEAFF. CDR3 in DNA: TGTGCCATCAGTCTACAGGGTTCGGGGAACACTGAAGCTTTCTTT.

CDR3 nucleotide sequence: TGTGCCAGTAAAACAGGGTCAGGCTCCTACGAGCAGTACTTC. As protein: CASKTGSGSYEQYF. The gene calls are TRBV2 and TRBJ2-7; D is possibly TRBD1 (6 bases). V was cut by 9 bases and J by 0 bases, with 15 bases left in between. This CDR3 has 14 amino acids. CDR1 is SNHLY and CDR2 is FYNNEI in the germline V gene.

The chain couples TRBV18 to TRBJ2-5, with D perhaps TRBD2 (5 bases). The CDR3 runs to 20 residues. Germline lookup yields CDR1 KGHSH and CDR2 LQKENI. Trimming took off 4 bases at V and 0 bases at J, with 27 bases between the two ends. CDR3 sequence reads: CASSLTGQTNPRIDQETQYF. The CDR3 DNA reads as TGTGCCAGCTCACTTACGGGCCAGACTAATCCCCGGATAGACCAAGAGACCCAGTACTTC.

The gene calls are TRBV7-9 and TRBJ2-7, with TRBD2 as a possible D gene (6 bases). Germline CDR1 reads SEHNR; CDR2 reads FQNEAQ (reference sequence). V gave up 4 bases and J gave up 4 bases, with 14 bases separating them. The CDR3 totals 14 residues. In nucleotides, the CDR3 is TGTGCCAGCAGCTCGCGGGACCCGACTTACGAGCAGTACTTC. Its protein is CASSSRDPTYEQYF.

The rearrangement joins TRBV7-6 to TRBJ2-3; 14 nucleotides align to TRBD2. The CDR3 is 16 amino acids. V lost 5 bases to trimming and J lost 4 bases; unmatched junction nucleotides: 5. CDR1 is SGHVS, CDR2 FNYEAQ, per germline. As DNA, the CDR3 is TGTGCCAGCAGCCCGAGGACTAGCGGGAGGCCAGATACGCAGTATTTT. It yields the protein CASSPRTSGRPDTQYF.

V is TRBV13 and J is TRBJ2-5; D is possibly TRBD2 (5 bases). The V end was cut by 5 bases, the J end by 4 bases, with 11 bases between. Germline-derived CDR1 and CDR2 are PRHDT and FYEKMQ (reference sequence). This CDR3 has 13 residues. In DNA form, the CDR3 reads TGTGCCAGCAGCCTGGCACGGGGAGAGACCCAGTACTTC. It encodes CASSLARGETQYF.

V is TRBV7-2 and J is TRBJ2-1; 7 nucleotides line up with TRBD1. CDR3 size: 14 residues. Germline assignment: CDR1 SGHTA and CDR2 FQGNSA. V gave up 4 bases and J gave up 6 bases; unmatched junction bases: 6. The CDR3, as DNA: TGTGCCAGCAGCTGGGGACAGCTCACCAATGAGCAGTTCTTC. Amino acid sequence: CASSWGQLTNEQFF.

The chain joins TRBV15 to TRBJ2-2; 7 nucleotides align to TRBD1. This CDR3 is built from 14 residues. The germline V gene has CDR1 LNHNV and CDR2 YYDKDF (reference sequence). The ends lost 5 bases at V and 5 bases at J; junction bases unmatched: 5. The CDR3 loop is CATSRQGFTGELFF. The CDR3 coding sequence is TGTGCCACCAGCCGACAGGGTTTTACCGGGGAGCTGTTTTTT. The full variable domain, rest sourced from reference TRBV15 and TRBJ2-2, is DAMVIQNPRYQVTQFGKPVTLSCSQTLNHNVMYWYQQKSSQAPKLLFHYYDKDFNNEADTPDNFQSRRPNTSFCFLDIRSPGLGDTAMYLCATSRQGFTGELFFGEGSRLTVL.

The V and J genes are TRBV7-9 and TRBJ1-1, with TRBD1 identical over 9 bases. Trimming took 4 bases from V and 2 from J; bases not matched to a gene: 5. Germline values: CDR1 SEHNR, CDR2 FQNEAQ (reference sequence). The CDR3 is 15 amino acids. The CDR3 here is CASSSDRGLNTEAFF. The CDR3, as DNA: TGTGCCAGCAGCTCAGACAGGGGGTTAAACACTGAAGCTTTCTTT.

V gene TRBV7-2 combines with J gene TRBJ2-5; D unclear. In germline, CDR1 is SGHTA, CDR2 FQGNSA. Trimming pared 3 bases from V and 3 bases from J, leaving 5 bases between. The CDR3 has 12 amino acids. As DNA, the CDR3 is TGTGCCAGCAGCTTCAGCGAAGAGACCCAGTACTTC. Amino acids: CASSFSEETQYF.

The chain is built from TRBV28 and TRBJ2-2; no reliable D call. The CDR3 has 14 amino acids. V gave up 7 bases and J gave up 6 bases, with 15 bases separating them. CDR1 is MDHEN, CDR2 SYDVKM, per germline. The CDR3 nucleotides read TGTGCCAGCACTCTCGGCCCCGCGGCCGGGGAGCTGTTTTTT. Translating gives CASTLGPAAGELFF.

The chain couples TRBV18 to TRBJ1-6, with D uncertain. The CDR3 length is 15 residues. V gave up 6 bases and J gave up 7 bases, with 16 bases separating them. Germline CDR1 reads KGHSH; CDR2 reads LQKENI. The DNA of the CDR3 is TGTGCCAGCTCCCAGCAGGTCCAGCCCAATTCACCCCTCCACTTT. It is translated as CASSQQVQPNSPLHF.

The CDR3 protein is CASNEEDTQYF. CDR3 nucleotide sequence: TGTGCCAGCAACGAGGAAGATACGCAGTATTTT. The chain joins TRBV2 to TRBJ2-3, with D unresolved. This CDR3 comprises 11 residues. Looked up from germline, CDR1 is SNHLY and CDR2 is FYNNEI. The V end lost 7 bases, the J end lost 5 bases, and 7 bases lay between the germline ends.

V is TRBV29-1 and J is TRBJ2-7; 13 bases align to TRBD2. This CDR3 has 13 amino acids. The V and J ends lost 7 bases and 5 bases, in that order; junction bases with no gene match: 5. Germline-derived CDR1 and CDR2 are SQVTM and ANQGSEA. CDR3 in DNA: TGCAGCGCAAAGGGACTAGCGGGACACGAGCAGTACTTC. Translation: CSAKGLAGHEQYF.